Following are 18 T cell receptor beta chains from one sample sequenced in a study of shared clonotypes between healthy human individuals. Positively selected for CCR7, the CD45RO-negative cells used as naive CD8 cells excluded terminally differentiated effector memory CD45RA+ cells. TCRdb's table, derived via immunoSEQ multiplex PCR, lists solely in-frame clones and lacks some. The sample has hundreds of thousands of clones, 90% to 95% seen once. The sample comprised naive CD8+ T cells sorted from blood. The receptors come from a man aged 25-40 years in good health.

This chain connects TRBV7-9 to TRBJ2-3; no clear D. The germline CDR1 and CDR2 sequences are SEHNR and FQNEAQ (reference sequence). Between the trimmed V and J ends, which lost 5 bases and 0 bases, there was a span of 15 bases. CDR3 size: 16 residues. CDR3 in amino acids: CASSPPRLSSTDTQYF. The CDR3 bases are TGTGCCAGCAGCCCACCTAGACTTTCCAGCACAGATACGCAGTATTTT.

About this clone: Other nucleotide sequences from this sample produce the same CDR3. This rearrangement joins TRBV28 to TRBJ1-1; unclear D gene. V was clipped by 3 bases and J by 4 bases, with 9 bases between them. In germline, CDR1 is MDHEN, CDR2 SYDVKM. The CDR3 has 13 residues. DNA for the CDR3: TGTGCCAGCAGTTTCAGACTTGGCACTGAAGCTTTCTTT. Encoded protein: CASSFRLGTEAFF.

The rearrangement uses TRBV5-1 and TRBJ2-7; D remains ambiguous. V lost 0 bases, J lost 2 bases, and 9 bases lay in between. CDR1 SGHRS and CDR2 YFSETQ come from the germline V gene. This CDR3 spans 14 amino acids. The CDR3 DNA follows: TGCGCCAGCAGCTTGGCGTCCGCGGCCTACGAGCAGTACTTC. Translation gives CASSLASAAYEQYF. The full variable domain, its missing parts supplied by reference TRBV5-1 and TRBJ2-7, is KAGVTQTPRYLIKTRGQQVTLSCSPISGHRSVSWYQQTPGQGLQFLFEYFSETQRNKGNFPGRFSGRQFSNSRSEMNVSTLELGDSALYLCASSLASAAYEQYFGPGTRLTVT.

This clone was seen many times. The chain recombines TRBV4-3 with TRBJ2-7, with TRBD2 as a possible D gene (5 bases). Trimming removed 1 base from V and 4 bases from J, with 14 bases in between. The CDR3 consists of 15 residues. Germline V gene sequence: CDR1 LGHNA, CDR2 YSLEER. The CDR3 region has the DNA TGCGCCAGCAGCCAAGGGACTCTCCGGGGTTACGAGCAGTACTTC. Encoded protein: CASSQGTLRGYEQYF.

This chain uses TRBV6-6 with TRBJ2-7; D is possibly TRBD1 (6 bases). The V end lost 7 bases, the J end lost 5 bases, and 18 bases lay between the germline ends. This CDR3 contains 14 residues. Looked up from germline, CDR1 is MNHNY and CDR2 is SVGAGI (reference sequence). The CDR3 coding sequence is TGTGCCAGCAATAACCGGGACACCAATGACGAGCAGTACTTC. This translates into CASNNRDTNDEQYF.

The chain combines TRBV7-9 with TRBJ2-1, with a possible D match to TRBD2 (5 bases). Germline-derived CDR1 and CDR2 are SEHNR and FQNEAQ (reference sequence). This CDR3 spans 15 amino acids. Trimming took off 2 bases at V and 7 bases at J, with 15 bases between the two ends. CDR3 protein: CASSLKGTGDNEQFF. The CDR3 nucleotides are TGTGCCAGCAGCTTAAAGGGTACCGGGGATAATGAGCAGTTCTTC. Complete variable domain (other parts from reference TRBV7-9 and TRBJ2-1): DTGVSQNPRHKITKRGQNVTFRCDPISEHNRLYWYRQTLGQGPEFLTYFQNEAQLEKSRLLSDRFSAERPKGSFSTLEIQRTEQGDSAMYLCASSLKGTGDNEQFFGPGTRLTVL.

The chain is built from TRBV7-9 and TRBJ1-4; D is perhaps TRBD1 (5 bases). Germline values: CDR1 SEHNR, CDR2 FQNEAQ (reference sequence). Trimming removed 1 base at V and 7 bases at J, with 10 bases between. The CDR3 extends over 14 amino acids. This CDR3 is CASSLVEGPEKLFF. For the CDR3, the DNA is TGTGCCAGCAGCTTAGTAGAGGGGCCTGAAAAACTGTTTTTT.

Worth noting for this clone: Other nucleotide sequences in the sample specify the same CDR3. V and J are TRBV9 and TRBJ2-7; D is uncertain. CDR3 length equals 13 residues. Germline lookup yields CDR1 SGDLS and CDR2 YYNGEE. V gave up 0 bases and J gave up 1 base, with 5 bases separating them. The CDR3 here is CASSVDDSYEQYF. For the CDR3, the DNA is TGTGCCAGCAGCGTAGATGATTCCTACGAGCAGTACTTC.

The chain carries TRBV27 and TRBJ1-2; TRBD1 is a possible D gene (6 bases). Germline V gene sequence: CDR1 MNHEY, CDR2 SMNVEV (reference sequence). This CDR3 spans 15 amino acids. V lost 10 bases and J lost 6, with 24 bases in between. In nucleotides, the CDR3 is TGTGCCACCTGGATTAGGGGGGCGGTGTTCGATGGCTACACCTTC. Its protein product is CATWIRGAVFDGYTF.

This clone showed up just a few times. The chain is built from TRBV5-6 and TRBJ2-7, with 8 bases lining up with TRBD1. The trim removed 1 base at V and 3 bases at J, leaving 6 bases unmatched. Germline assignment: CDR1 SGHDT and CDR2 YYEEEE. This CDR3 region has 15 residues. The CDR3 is CASSLFGQGHYEQYF. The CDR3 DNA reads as TGTGCCAGCAGCTTGTTCGGACAGGGTCACTACGAGCAGTACTTC.

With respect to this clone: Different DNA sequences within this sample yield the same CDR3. The DNA for the CDR3 is TGTGCCAGCAGCTTATTGAGCACAGATACGCAGTATTTT. Translated, it gives CASSLLSTDTQYF. The chain recombines TRBV7-9 with TRBJ2-3; D is uncertain. CDR1 is SEHNR and CDR2 is FQNEAQ in the germline V gene (reference sequence). The V end lost 2 bases, the J end lost 0 bases, and 3 bases lay between the germline ends. The CDR3 totals 13 residues.

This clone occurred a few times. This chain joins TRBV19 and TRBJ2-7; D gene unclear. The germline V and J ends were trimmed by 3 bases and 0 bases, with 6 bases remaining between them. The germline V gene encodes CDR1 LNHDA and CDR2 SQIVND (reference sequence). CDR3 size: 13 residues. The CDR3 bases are TGTGCCAGTAGTATGGCAGTCTCCTACGAGCAGTACTTC. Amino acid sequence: CASSMAVSYEQYF.

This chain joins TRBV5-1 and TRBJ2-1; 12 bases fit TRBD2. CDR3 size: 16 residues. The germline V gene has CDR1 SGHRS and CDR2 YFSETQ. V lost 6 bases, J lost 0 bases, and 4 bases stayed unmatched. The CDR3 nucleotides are TGCGCCAGCACCCAGACTAGCGGGGGCTCCTACAATGAGCAGTTCTTC. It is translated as CASTQTSGGSYNEQFF.

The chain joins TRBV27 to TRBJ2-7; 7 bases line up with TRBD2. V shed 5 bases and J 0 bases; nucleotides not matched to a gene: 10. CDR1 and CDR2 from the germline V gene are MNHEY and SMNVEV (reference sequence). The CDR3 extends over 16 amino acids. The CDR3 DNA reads TGTGCCAGCAGTAACCTAACTAGGACTAGCTCCTACGAGCAGTACTTC. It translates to CASSNLTRTSSYEQYF.

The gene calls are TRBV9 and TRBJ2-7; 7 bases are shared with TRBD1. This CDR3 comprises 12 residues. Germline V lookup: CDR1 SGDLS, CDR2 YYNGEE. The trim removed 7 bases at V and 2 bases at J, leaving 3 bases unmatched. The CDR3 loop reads CASGTEPYEQYF. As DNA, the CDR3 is TGTGCCAGCGGGACAGAGCCCTACGAGCAGTACTTC.

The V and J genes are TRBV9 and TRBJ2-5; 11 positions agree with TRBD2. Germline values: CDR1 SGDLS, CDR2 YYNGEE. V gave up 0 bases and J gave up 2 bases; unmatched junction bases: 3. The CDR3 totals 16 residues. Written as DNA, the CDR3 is TGTGCCAGCAGCGTAGGTGGGACTAGCGGTCAAGAGACCCAGTACTTC. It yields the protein CASSVGGTSGQETQYF.

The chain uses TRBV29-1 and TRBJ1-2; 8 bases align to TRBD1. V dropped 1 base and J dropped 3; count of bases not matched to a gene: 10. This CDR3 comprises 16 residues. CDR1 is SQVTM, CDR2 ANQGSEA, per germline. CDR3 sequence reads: CSVEAPQGALDYGYTF. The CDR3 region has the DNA TGCAGCGTTGAAGCTCCGCAGGGGGCTTTGGACTATGGCTACACCTTC.

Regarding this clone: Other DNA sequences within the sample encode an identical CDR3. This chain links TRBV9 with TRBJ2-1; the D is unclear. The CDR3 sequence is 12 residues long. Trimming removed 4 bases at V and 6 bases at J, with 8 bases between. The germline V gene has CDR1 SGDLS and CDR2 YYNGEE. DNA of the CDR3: TGTGCCAGCAGCTATGGCCCCAATGAGCAGTTCTTC. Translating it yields CASSYGPNEQFF. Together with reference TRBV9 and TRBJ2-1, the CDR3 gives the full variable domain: DSGVTQTPKHLITATGQRVTLRCSPRSGDLSVYWYQQSLDQGLQFLIQYYNGEERAKGNILERFSAQQFPDLHSELNLSSLELGDSALYFCASSYGPNEQFFGPGTRLTVL.